This T cell receptor (beta chain) was sequenced in a study of T cell responses to AZD1222 COVID-19 vaccine. In the study overall: Analyses pooled second doses at about 4 or about 12 weeks. Study findings and constraints: A mostly white British donor set with more females was recruited, and clonal diversity was possibly underestimated. Among spike-specific TCRs, nearly half reportedly target unmutated variant regions.

Trimming removed 5 bases from V and 7 bases from J, with 11 bases in between. Per germline, CDR1 KGHSH and CDR2 LQKENI. The CDR3 runs 12 residues. Repertoires were generated with immunoSEQ multiplex PCR, while TCRdb's copy carries only in-frame clones and drops some. The sample includes about 100,000 clones, around 87% of them seen just once. Only one count was recorded for this clone. Its target is not known. Sequenced material: peripheral blood, taken on day 0 of AZD1222 vaccination. The chain links TRBV18 to TRBJ1-2; D is unresolved. This TCR was recovered from an adult in good health. In DNA, the CDR3 is TGTGCCAGCTCAGCCGACCGCGGTGGCTACACCTTC. Translated, it gives CASSADRGGYTF.